The T cell receptor beta chain under discussion was sequenced for a study of blood T cell repertoires in COVID-19. CDR3 length equals 18 residues. The germline V gene has CDR1 LNHDA and CDR2 SQIVND (reference sequence). J lost 3 bases, V lost 4 bases, and 16 bases had no gene match. The repertoire was sequenced with immunoSEQ multiplex PCR; TCRdb's copy has only in-frame clones and lacks some. Of roughly 150,000 clones in the sample, roughly 84% were seen once. The chain combines TRBV19 with TRBJ2-7; 9 nucleotides align to TRBD1. The sequence was collected from a woman between 50 and 59 years old who had recovered from COVID-19. Sequenced material: PBMCs or T cells enriched from blood (not recorded which). CDR3 sequence reads: CASSNSGPTGQGLYEQYF. For the CDR3, the DNA is TGTGCCAGTAGTAACTCGGGACCTACCGGACAGGGGCTCTACGAGCAGTACTTC.